These T cell receptor beta chains were read from a single sample in a study of OX40 agonist ivuxolimab in advanced cancers. Produced via immunoSEQ multiplex PCR; TCRdb's table is partial and in-frame only. The sample holds over 70,000 clones, about nine tenths seen once. This material consisted of CD4+ or CD8+ T cells sorted from blood, taken in a trial of the OX40 agonist ivuxolimab. These TCRs come from an adult with an advanced solid tumor such as melanoma, head and neck, liver or kidney cancer. Both conserved end residues are part of each CDR3. Fields, in order: D gene, CDR3 length, V gene, clone size, J gene, CDR3 DNA, CDR3 protein. The D gene is left open where the match is weak. The size field is filled for only some rows; it gives once, few, many or a size class.

D gene: -; CDR3 length: 15; V gene: TRBV11-3; clone size: -; J gene: TRBJ2-7; CDR3 DNA: TGTGCCAGCAGCTTAGCGGGCGGGGACTCCTACGAGCAGTACTTC; CDR3 protein: CASSLAGGDSYEQYF
D gene: TRBD2; CDR3 length: 17; V gene: TRBV11-2; clone size: -; J gene: TRBJ2-2; CDR3 DNA: TGTGCCAGCAGCCGCCCCGCTAGCGGAGGGAACACCGGGGAGCTGTTTTTT; CDR3 protein: CASSRPASGGNTGELFF
D gene: -; CDR3 length: 15; V gene: TRBV4-2; clone size: once; J gene: TRBJ2-1; CDR3 DNA: TGTGCCAGCAGCCAAGCGCTTCCACCCAACAATGAGCAGTTCTTC; CDR3 protein: CASSQALPPNNEQFF
D gene: TRBD1; CDR3 length: 14; V gene: TRBV27; clone size: -; J gene: TRBJ2-2; CDR3 DNA: TGTGCCAGCAGTTTACCAGGGGGCGTGGGGGAGCTGTTTTTT; CDR3 protein: CASSLPGGVGELFF
D gene: -; CDR3 length: 15; V gene: TRBV6-5; clone size: -; J gene: TRBJ2-6; CDR3 DNA: TGTGCCAGTGCACTTCTCGGGTCTGGGGCCAACGTCCTGACTTTC; CDR3 protein: CASALLGSGANVLTF
D gene: -; CDR3 length: 16; V gene: TRBV28; clone size: -; J gene: TRBJ2-4; CDR3 DNA: TGTGCCAGCAGTCTTTCGGGAGTTCTAGCCAAAAACATTCAGTACTTC; CDR3 protein: CASSLSGVLAKNIQYF
D gene: -; CDR3 length: 11; V gene: TRBV27; clone size: -; J gene: TRBJ2-7; CDR3 DNA: TGTGCCAGCAGTTTAGGCTACGAGCAGTACTTC; CDR3 protein: CASSLGYEQYF
D gene: TRBD1; CDR3 length: 15; V gene: TRBV6-1; clone size: -; J gene: TRBJ2-3; CDR3 DNA: TGTGCCAGCAGCGCCGGGACAGCTAGCACAGATACGCAGTATTTT; CDR3 protein: CASSAGTASTDTQYF
D gene: TRBD2; CDR3 length: 17; V gene: TRBV7-3; clone size: -; J gene: TRBJ2-2; CDR3 DNA: TGTGCCAGCAGCTTAAGCGCCGGGACTAGCGGCACCGGGGAGCTGTTTTTT; CDR3 protein: CASSLSAGTSGTGELFF
D gene: TRBD2; CDR3 length: 13; V gene: TRBV6-5; clone size: -; J gene: TRBJ2-7; CDR3 DNA: TGTGCCACCCTCGGGAGGGAGAGTTACGAGCAGTACTTC; CDR3 protein: CATLGRESYEQYF